Listed here are 8 T cell receptor beta chains from one sample, sequenced in a study of blood T cell repertoires in COVID-19. Sequenced by immunoSEQ multiplex PCR; TCRdb stores in-frame clones only, minus some. The data contain some 120,000 clones, 80% to 90% of them singletons. The source material was peripheral blood. All receptors derive from a man in his sixties or seventies with active or convalescent COVID-19.

The chain has TRBV7-9 and TRBJ2-7; TRBD2 matches at 13 bases. The V segment lost 1 base and the J segment 5 bases; nucleotides outside the gene matches: 11. This CDR3 has 18 residues. CDR1 and CDR2 (germline): SEHNR, FQNEAQ (reference sequence). CDR3 coding DNA: TGTGCCAGCAGCTTAGATAAGGGACTAGCGGGAAGGTTCGACGAGCAGTACTTC. It is translated as CASSLDKGLAGRFDEQYF.

The chain carries TRBV3-1 (or the pseudogene TRBV3-2) and TRBJ2-2, with D uncertain. V lost 4 bases and J lost 5, with 14 bases in between. This CDR3 is built from 15 residues. Germline V lookup: CDR1 LGHDT, CDR2 YNNKEL (reference sequence). CDR3 coding DNA: TGTGCCAGCAGCCCTGGCGGCAGTCGAACCGGGGAGCTGTTTTTT. It yields the protein CASSPGGSRTGELFF.

This CDR3 reads CASSYPTGQMNTEAFF. The CDR3 region has the DNA TGTGCCAGTAGTTATCCAACGGGACAGATGAACACTGAAGCTTTCTTT. The chain combines TRBV19 with TRBJ1-1; 7 bases line up with TRBD1. Germline-derived CDR1 and CDR2 are LNHDA and SQIVND (reference sequence). V lost 5 bases and J lost 0; bases outside the gene matches: 9. The CDR3 totals 16 residues.

The chain combines TRBV30 with TRBJ2-1, with D possibly being TRBD2 (5 bases). With 3 bases removed from V and 8 bases from J, the gap between germline ends came to 17 bases. Germline V gives CDR1 GTSNPN, CDR2 SVGIG (reference sequence). The length of the CDR3 is 14 residues. CDR3 coding DNA: TGTGCCTGGAGCAGCTCGGGAATCGGCGATGAGCAGTTCTTC. It yields the protein CAWSSSGIGDEQFF.

The genes are TRBV28 and TRBJ2-7; TRBD2 is a possible D gene (5 bases). This CDR3 is built from 14 residues. The germline V and J ends were trimmed by 3 bases and 3 bases, with 12 bases remaining between them. Germline V CDR1 and CDR2: MDHEN, SYDVKM. CDR3 amino acids: CASSFVTEVYEQYF. For the CDR3, the DNA is TGTGCCAGCAGTTTCGTGACGGAGGTCTACGAGCAGTACTTC. The full variable domain, with the rest looked up from reference TRBV28 and TRBJ2-7, is DVKVTQSSRYLVKRTGEKVFLECVQDMDHENMFWYRQDPGLGLRLIYFSYDVKMKEKGDIPEGYSVSREKKERFSLILESASTNQTSMYLCASSFVTEVYEQYFGPGTRLTVT.

The rearrangement uses TRBV4-1 and TRBJ2-1; D is perhaps TRBD2 (6 bases). V lost 8 bases and J 5 bases, leaving 7 bases between the germline ends. CDR3 length: 11 residues. Germline CDR1 and CDR2: MGHRA and YSYEKL. The CDR3, as DNA: TGCGCCAGCCGGAGGGACAATGAGCAGTTCTTC. It translates to CASRRDNEQFF.

This rearrangement joins TRBV9 to TRBJ1-6; possibly TRBD1 for D (6 bases). Trimming took 4 bases from V and 5 from J, leaving 13 bases between them. The CDR3 sequence is 15 residues long. Germline assignment: CDR1 SGDLS and CDR2 YYNGEE. The CDR3 DNA follows: TGTGCCAGCAGCTTAGCGGACAGAGATAATTCACCCCTCCACTTT. Its translation: CASSLADRDNSPLHF.

V gene TRBV7-2 combines with J gene TRBJ2-3, with 10 positions matching TRBD2. The CDR3 is 18 amino acids. Unmatched junction bases numbered 10, after V lost 1 base and J lost 3 bases. Germline V CDR1 and CDR2: SGHTA, FQGNSA. CDR3 bases: TGTGCCAGCAGCTTAGGTTGGCTAGCGGGAGCGGTAACAGATACGCAGTATTTT. It yields the protein CASSLGWLAGAVTDTQYF.